A single sample is the source of the 14 T cell receptor beta chains below, sequenced in a study of blood T cell repertoires in COVID-19. Measured with immunoSEQ multiplex PCR; TCRdb has only the in-frame clones, and not every one. The sample consists of under 200,000 clones, over 75% of them appearing once. Sequenced sample: peripheral blood. These receptors originate from a man aged 40-55 years with active or convalescent COVID-19.

A word on this clone: The junction does not match germline at one end; this may be a read error. The chain has TRBV6-5 and TRBJ1-5, with a possible D match to TRBD1 (5 bases). Looked up from germline, CDR1 is MNHEY and CDR2 is SVGAGI. The CDR3 sequence is 15 residues long. The CDR3 here is CASSDSKGSNQPQHF. DNA of the CDR3: TGTGCCAGCAGTGACTCTAAGGGGAGCAATCAGCCCCAGCATTTT.

This clone appeared a single time. The chain is built from TRBV19 and TRBJ1-1, with TRBD1 matching 9 bases. Per the germline V gene, CDR1 is LNHDA and CDR2 is SQIVND (reference sequence). V lost 6 bases, J lost 5 bases, and 13 bases stayed unmatched. This CDR3 comprises 16 residues. The CDR3 protein is CASSLRTGVAKTEAFF. CDR3 DNA sequence: TGTGCCAGTAGCCTTCGGACAGGGGTTGCGAAGACTGAAGCTTTCTTT.

This sequence joins TRBV7-8 and TRBJ1-2, with D tentatively TRBD1 (5 bases). V was cut by 3 bases and J by 2 bases, with 7 bases left in between. The CDR3 totals 13 residues. Germline CDR1 is SGHVS and CDR2 is FQNEAQ. CDR3 coding DNA: TGTGCCAGCAGCTTCAGGGTCAACTATGGCTACACCTTC. It specifies CASSFRVNYGYTF.

This clone has just a few counts. The CDR3 sequence: CASSLTGAGVETGELFF. CDR3 bases: TGTGCCAGCAGCTTGACAGGGGCCGGGGTCGAGACCGGGGAGCTGTTTTTT. The V and J genes are TRBV7-9 and TRBJ2-2, with 8 bases identical to TRBD1. Unmatched junction bases numbered 11, after V lost 3 bases and J lost 5 bases. The CDR3 length is 17 residues. Germline lookup yields CDR1 SEHNR and CDR2 FQNEAQ (reference sequence).

This chain joins TRBV3-1 (or the pseudogene TRBV3-2) and TRBJ1-1; 9 nucleotides align to TRBD1. The CDR3 is 15 residues long. Germline trimming cut 4 bases from V and 5 bases from J; bases unmatched to any gene: 8. CDR1 is LGHDT, CDR2 YNNKEL, per germline (reference sequence). Here the CDR3 DNA reads TGTGCCAGCAGCCCGCTCGGACAGGGGACGACTGAAGCTTTCTTT. It specifies CASSPLGQGTTEAFF.

Of note for this clone: Additional DNA sequences in this sample encode the identical CDR3. This chain uses TRBV9 with TRBJ1-2; D unresolved. The CDR3 is made up of 13 amino acids. In germline, CDR1 is SGDLS, CDR2 YYNGEE. V lost 2 bases and J lost 2, with 7 bases in between. As DNA, the CDR3 is TGTGCCAGCAGCGTCCAGGTCAACTATGGCTACACCTTC. This sequence encodes CASSVQVNYGYTF.

The chain employs TRBV12-3 or TRBV12-4 and TRBJ1-1, with a possible D match to TRBD1 (6 bases). Trimming shortened V by 6 bases and J by 6 bases, and 11 bases separated the two germline ends. The CDR3 runs to 12 residues. CDR3 sequence: CASRRGGAEAFF. In nucleotides, the CDR3 is TGTGCCAGCAGACGAGGGGGGGCTGAAGCTTTCTTT.

The chain joins TRBV2 to TRBJ2-2; D is unresolved. The germline V gene encodes CDR1 SNHLY and CDR2 FYNNEI. V was pared by 6 bases and J by 1 base, with 9 bases between. This CDR3 contains 14 residues. CDR3 protein: CASSASGNTGELFF. The CDR3 bases are TGTGCCAGCAGCGCCTCAGGGAACACCGGGGAGCTGTTTTTT. The full variable domain, completed using reference TRBV2 and TRBJ2-2, is EPEVTQTPSHQVTQMGQEVILRCVPISNHLYFYWYRQILGQKVEFLVSFYNNEISEKSEIFDDQFSVERPDGSNFTLKIRSTKLEDSAMYFCASSASGNTGELFFGEGSRLTVL.

The chain joins TRBV19 to TRBJ1-1; 7 bases align to TRBD1. Per the germline V gene, CDR1 is LNHDA and CDR2 is SQIVND (reference sequence). The CDR3 contains 16 residues. V shed 5 bases and J 3 bases; nucleotides not matched to a gene: 12. The CDR3 spells CASSPLSGDRDTEAFF. CDR3 nucleotides: TGTGCCAGTAGTCCCCTTTCTGGTGACAGGGACACTGAAGCTTTCTTT.

The chain is built from TRBV3-1 (or the pseudogene TRBV3-2) and TRBJ1-1; D unclear. CDR1 is LGHDT, CDR2 YNNKEL, per germline (reference sequence). The CDR3 spans 12 residues. V lost 1 base and J lost 8, with 8 bases in between. In nucleotides, the CDR3 is TGTGCCAGCAGCCAAGTAGGAGGGGAAGCTTTCTTT. Its protein product is CASSQVGGEAFF.

This sequence joins TRBV7-9 and TRBJ1-2, with unresolved D. Trimming removed 1 base at V and 8 bases at J, with 14 bases between. The germline V gene encodes CDR1 SEHNR and CDR2 FQNEAQ (reference sequence). The CDR3 consists of 14 residues. The CDR3 loop is CASSLDRQERGYTF. In DNA, the CDR3 is TGTGCCAGCAGCTTAGATAGGCAGGAGCGGGGCTACACCTTC.

The rearrangement joins TRBV5-1 to TRBJ1-4, with a weak D call TRBD1 (5 bases). V was cut by 4 bases and J by 8 bases, with 21 bases left in between. The germline V gene encodes CDR1 SGHRS and CDR2 YFSETQ. CDR3 length: 16 residues. The chain's CDR3 is CASSPQPGGEREKLFF. The CDR3 DNA follows: TGCGCCAGCAGCCCCCAGCCCGGGGGTGAGCGCGAAAAACTGTTTTTT.

The chain couples TRBV6-6 to TRBJ2-1; 8 nucleotides agree with TRBD2. Losses at the gene ends were 6 bases for V and 6 bases for J; bases not matched to a gene: 7. Germline CDR1 MNHNY, CDR2 SVGAGI (reference sequence). This CDR3 has 14 amino acids. The CDR3 nucleotides read TGTGCCAGCAGGACCTCCGGGACTAGCAATGAGCAGTTCTTC. Encoded protein: CASRTSGTSNEQFF.

The V and J genes are TRBV30 and TRBJ1-1; 9 bases fit TRBD1. The junction had 5 bases not matched to a gene; V was cut back by 3 bases and J by 0 bases. The CDR3 spans 15 residues. Germline CDR1 reads GTSNPN; CDR2 reads SVGIG (reference sequence). The CDR3 is CAWSAGDRVNTEAFF. CDR3 coding DNA: TGTGCCTGGAGCGCCGGGGACAGGGTGAACACTGAAGCTTTCTTT.